The T cell receptor beta chain under discussion was sequenced for a study of PD-1 blockade in mismatch repair-deficient tumors. The CDR3 has 14 amino acids. Germline-derived CDR1 and CDR2 are SGHRS and YFSETQ. The repertoire was sequenced with immunoSEQ multiplex PCR; TCRdb's copy has only in-frame clones and lacks some. The table lists 70,000 to 90,000 clones, roughly 80% of them singletons. About this clone itself: One end of the junction does not line up with germline, which may come from a read error.

This TCR was recovered from an adult with mismatch repair-deficient cancer. This chain uses TRBV5-1 with TRBJ2-7; no reliable D call. Specimen: peripheral blood, collected 44 weeks after starting pembrolizumab. The CDR3 protein is CASSLGSGPYEQYF. Written as DNA, the CDR3 is TGTGCCAGCAGCTTGGGGTCGGGCCCCTACGAGCAGTACTTC. Looking up the rest from reference TRBV5-1 and TRBJ2-7 gives the full variable domain: KAGVTQTPRYLIKTRGQQVTLSCSPISGHRSVSWYQQTPGQGLQFLFEYFSETQRNKGNFPGRFSGRQFSNSRSEMNVSTLELGDSALYLCASSLGSGPYEQYFGPGTRLTVT.